The clone carrying this T cell receptor beta chain was counted a few times. The data were obtained in a study of early T cells in non-severe SARS-CoV-2 infection. CDR1 and CDR2 from the germline V gene are SGHRS and YFSETQ. The CDR3 covers 12 residues. Trimming cost V 0 bases and J 7 bases, with 5 bases left between them. TCRdb recomputed calls from the 5' RACE reads with MiXCR, one row per CDR3 protein. The table has about 40,000 distinct CDR3 sequences, around a quarter seen once. Sequencing was performed on whole blood, taken at baseline. The origin of this receptor is an adult who was a healthcare worker with PCR-confirmed SARS-CoV-2 infection or an uninfected control (not recorded which). The genes are TRBV5-1 and TRBJ2-1; D ambiguous. CDR3 residues: CASSLGANEQFF. As DNA, the CDR3 is TGCGCCAGCAGCTTGGGAGCTAATGAGCAGTTCTTC.